This TCR beta chain was retrieved from a study of T cells after yellow fever vaccination. Findings and limits, study-wide: In post-booster samples, most primary-vaccination clones reappeared (about 95% CD4, about 90% CD8). Clonotype sharing between CD4 and CD8 compartments was small.

This clonotype was detected a few times. Its cognate antigen is unknown. A single record per CDR3 protein comes from TCRdb applying MiXCR to the 5' RACE reads. This table holds approximately 350,000 distinct CDR3 sequences, around 10% found once. The germline gives CDR1 SGHDN, CDR2 FVKESK. The CDR3 spans 15 residues. The germline V and J ends were trimmed by 3 bases and 6 bases, with 17 bases remaining between them. The receptor comes from a man between 18 and 29 years old who received the YFV17D yellow fever vaccine. The source material was PBMCs, sampled on the day of the first yellow fever vaccination. This sequence joins TRBV14 and TRBJ2-5; a possible D gene is TRBD1 (7 bases). This CDR3 reads CASSQEGALAKTQYF. CDR3 bases: TGTGCCAGCAGCCAGGAGGGGGCATTGGCGAAGACCCAGTACTTC. The variable domain in full, with the rest retrieved from reference TRBV14 and TRBJ2-5, is EAGVTQFPSHSVIEKGQTVTLRCDPISGHDNLYWYRRVMGKEIKFLLHFVKESKQDESGMPNNRFLAERTGGTYSTLKVQPAELEDSGVYFCASSQEGALAKTQYFGPGTRLLVL.